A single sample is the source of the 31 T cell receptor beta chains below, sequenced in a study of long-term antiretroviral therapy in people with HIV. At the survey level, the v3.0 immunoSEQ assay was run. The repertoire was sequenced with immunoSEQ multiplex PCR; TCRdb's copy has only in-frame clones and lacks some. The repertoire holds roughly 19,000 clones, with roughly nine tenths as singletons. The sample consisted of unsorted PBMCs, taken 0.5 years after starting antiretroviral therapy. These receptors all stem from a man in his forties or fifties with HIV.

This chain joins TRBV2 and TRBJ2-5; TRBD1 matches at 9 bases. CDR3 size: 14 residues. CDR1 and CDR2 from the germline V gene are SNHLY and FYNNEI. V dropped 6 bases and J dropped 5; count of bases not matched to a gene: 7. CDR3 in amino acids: CASRGGTGFETQYF. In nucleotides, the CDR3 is TGTGCCAGCAGAGGGGGGACAGGGTTTGAGACCCAGTACTTC.

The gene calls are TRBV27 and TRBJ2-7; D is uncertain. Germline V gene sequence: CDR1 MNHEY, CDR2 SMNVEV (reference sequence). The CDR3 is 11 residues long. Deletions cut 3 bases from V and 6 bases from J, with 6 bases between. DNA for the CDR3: TGTGCCAGCAGTTTCCTCGGCGAGCAGTACTTC. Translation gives CASSFLGEQYF.

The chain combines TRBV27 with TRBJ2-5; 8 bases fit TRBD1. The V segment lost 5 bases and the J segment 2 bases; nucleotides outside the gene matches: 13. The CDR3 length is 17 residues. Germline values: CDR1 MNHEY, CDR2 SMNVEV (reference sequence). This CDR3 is CASSLTWTGYAQETQYF. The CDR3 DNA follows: TGTGCCAGCAGTCTCACATGGACAGGGTACGCACAAGAGACCCAGTACTTC.

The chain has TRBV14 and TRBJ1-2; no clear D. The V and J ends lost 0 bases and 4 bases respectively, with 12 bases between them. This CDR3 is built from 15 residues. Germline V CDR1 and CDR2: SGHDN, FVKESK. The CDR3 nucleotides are TGTGCCAGCAGCCAAGATCTGGGTAGTGCCTATGGCTACACCTTC. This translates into CASSQDLGSAYGYTF.

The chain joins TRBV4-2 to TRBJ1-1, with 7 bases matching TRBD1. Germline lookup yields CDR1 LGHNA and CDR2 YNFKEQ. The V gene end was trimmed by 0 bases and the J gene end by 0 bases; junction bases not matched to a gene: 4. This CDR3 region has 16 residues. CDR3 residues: CASSQDRTGMNTEAFF. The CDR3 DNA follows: TGTGCCAGCAGCCAAGACAGGACAGGAATGAACACTGAAGCTTTCTTT.

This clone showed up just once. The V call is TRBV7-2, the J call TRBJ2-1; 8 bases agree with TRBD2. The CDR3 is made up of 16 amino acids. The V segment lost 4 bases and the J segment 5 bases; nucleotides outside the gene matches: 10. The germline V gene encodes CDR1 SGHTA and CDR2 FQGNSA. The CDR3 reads CASSSLSGANNNEQFF. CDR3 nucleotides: TGTGCCAGCAGCTCCCTTAGCGGGGCGAATAACAATGAGCAGTTCTTC.

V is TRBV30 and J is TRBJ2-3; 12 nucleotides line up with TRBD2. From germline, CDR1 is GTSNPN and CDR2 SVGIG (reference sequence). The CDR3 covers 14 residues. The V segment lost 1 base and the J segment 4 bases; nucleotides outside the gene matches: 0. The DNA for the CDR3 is TGTGCCTGGAGTGGACTAGCGGGAGCAGATACGCAGTATTTT. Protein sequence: CAWSGLAGADTQYF.

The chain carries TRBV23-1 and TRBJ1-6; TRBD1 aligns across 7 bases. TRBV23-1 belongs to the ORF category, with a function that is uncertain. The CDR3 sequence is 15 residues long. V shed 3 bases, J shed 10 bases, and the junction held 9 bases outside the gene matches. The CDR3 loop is CASSQGEGGFSPLHF. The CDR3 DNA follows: TGCGCCAGCAGTCAGGGGGAAGGGGGCTTCTCACCCCTCCACTTT.

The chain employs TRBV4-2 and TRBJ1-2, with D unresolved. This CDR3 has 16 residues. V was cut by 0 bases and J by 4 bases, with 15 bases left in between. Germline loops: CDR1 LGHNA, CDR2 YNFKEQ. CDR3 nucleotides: TGTGCCAGCAGCCAAGATGTGTCCGCAGGCACCTATGGCTACACCTTC. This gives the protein CASSQDVSAGTYGYTF.

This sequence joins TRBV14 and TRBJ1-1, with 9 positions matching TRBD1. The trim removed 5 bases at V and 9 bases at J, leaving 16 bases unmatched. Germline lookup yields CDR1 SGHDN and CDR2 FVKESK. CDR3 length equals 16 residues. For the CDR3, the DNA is TGTGCCAGCAGCGAAAGATTGGACAGGGGCGAGATAAAAGCTTTCTTT. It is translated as CASSERLDRGEIKAFF.

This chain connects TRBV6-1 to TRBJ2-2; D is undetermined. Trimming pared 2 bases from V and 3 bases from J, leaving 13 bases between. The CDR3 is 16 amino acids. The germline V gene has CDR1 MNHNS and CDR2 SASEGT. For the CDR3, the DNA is TGTGCCAGCAGTGAACCTTCGGTAGTCGACACCGGGGAGCTGTTTTTT. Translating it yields CASSEPSVVDTGELFF.

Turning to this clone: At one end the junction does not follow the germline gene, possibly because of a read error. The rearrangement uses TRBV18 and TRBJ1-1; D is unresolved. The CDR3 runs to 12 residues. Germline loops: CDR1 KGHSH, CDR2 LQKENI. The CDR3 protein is CASSPPGFEAFF. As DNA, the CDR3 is TGTGCCAGCTCCCCACCGGGATTTGAAGCTTTCTTT.

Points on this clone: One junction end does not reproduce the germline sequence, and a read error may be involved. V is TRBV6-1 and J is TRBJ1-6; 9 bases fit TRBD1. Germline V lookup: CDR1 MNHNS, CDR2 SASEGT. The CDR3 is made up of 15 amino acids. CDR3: CASSEGQGPSSPLYF. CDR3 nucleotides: TGTGCCAGCAGTGAGGGACAGGGACCAAGTTCACCCCTCTACTTT.

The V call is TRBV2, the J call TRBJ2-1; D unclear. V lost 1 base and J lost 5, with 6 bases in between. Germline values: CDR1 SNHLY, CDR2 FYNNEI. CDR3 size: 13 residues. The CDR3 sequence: CASSEDADNEQFF. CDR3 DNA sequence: TGTGCCAGCAGTGAAGACGCCGACAATGAGCAGTTCTTC.

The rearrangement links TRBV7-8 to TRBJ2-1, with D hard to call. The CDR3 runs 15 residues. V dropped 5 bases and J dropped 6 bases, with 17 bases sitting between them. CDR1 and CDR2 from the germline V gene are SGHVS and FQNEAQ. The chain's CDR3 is CASSALRFVPNEQFF. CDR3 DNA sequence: TGTGCCAGCAGCGCCCTGAGGTTCGTCCCCAATGAGCAGTTCTTC.

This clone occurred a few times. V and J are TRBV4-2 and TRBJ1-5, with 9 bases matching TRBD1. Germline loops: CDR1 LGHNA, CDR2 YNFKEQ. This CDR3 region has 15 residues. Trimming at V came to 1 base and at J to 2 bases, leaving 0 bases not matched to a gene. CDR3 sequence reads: CASSQGDRGNQPQHF. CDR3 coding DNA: TGTGCCAGCAGCCAAGGGGACAGGGGCAATCAGCCCCAGCATTTT.

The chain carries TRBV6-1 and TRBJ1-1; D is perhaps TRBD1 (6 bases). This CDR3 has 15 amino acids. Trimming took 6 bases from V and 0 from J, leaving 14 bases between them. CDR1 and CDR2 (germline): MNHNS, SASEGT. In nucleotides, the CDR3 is TGTGCCAGCAGAGGGGGGGGTCAAATGAACACTGAAGCTTTCTTT. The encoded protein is CASRGGGQMNTEAFF.

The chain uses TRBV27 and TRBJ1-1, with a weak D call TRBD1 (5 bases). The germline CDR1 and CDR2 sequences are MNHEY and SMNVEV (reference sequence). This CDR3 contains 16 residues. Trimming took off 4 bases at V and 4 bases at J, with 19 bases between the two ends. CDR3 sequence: CASSSPGLGAGTEAFF. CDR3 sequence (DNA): TGTGCCAGCAGTTCCCCAGGGCTGGGCGCAGGCACTGAAGCTTTCTTT.

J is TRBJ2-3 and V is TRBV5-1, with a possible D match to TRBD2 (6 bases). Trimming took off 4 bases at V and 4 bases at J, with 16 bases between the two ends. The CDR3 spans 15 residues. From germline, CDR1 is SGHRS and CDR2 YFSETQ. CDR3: CASSRLGSDPDTQYF. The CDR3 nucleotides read TGCGCCAGCAGCCGACTAGGCTCGGACCCAGATACGCAGTATTTT.

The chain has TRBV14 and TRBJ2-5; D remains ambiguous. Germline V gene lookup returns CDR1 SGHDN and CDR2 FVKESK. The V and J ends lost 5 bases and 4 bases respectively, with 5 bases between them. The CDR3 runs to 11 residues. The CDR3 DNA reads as TGTGCCAGCAGCGCAGGAGAGACCCAGTACTTC. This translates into CASSAGETQYF. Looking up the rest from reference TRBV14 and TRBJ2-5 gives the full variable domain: EAGVTQFPSHSVIEKGQTVTLRCDPISGHDNLYWYRRVMGKEIKFLLHFVKESKQDESGMPNNRFLAERTGGTYSTLKVQPAELEDSGVYFCASSAGETQYFGPGTRLLVL.

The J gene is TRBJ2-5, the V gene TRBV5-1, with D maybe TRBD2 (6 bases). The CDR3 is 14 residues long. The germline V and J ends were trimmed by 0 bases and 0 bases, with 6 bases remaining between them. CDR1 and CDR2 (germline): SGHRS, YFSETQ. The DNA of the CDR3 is TGCGCCAGCAGCTTGGGCGGGAACCAAGAGACCCAGTACTTC. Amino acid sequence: CASSLGGNQETQYF. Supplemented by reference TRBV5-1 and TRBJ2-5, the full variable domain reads KAGVTQTPRYLIKTRGQQVTLSCSPISGHRSVSWYQQTPGQGLQFLFEYFSETQRNKGNFPGRFSGRQFSNSRSEMNVSTLELGDSALYLCASSLGGNQETQYFGPGTRLLVL.

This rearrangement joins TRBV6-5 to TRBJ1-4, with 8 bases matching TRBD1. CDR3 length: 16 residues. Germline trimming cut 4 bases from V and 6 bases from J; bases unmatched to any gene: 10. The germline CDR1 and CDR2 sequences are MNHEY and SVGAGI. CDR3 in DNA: TGTGCCAGCAGTTCGGATACAGGGGGGAAGGATGAAAAACTGTTTTTT. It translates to CASSSDTGGKDEKLFF.

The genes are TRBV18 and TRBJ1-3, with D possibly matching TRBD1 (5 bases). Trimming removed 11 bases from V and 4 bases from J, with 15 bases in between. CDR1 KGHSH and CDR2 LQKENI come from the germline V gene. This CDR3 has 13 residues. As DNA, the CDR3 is TGTGCCGGCCGGGACTCAGTAGGAAACACCATATATTTT. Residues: CAGRDSVGNTIYF.

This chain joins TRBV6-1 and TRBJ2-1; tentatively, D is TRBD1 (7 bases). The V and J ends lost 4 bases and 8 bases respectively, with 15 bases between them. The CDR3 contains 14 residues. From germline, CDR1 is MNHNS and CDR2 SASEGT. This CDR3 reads CASSGQGGGYEQFF. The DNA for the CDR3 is TGTGCCAGCAGTGGCCAGGGGGGTGGATATGAGCAGTTCTTC.

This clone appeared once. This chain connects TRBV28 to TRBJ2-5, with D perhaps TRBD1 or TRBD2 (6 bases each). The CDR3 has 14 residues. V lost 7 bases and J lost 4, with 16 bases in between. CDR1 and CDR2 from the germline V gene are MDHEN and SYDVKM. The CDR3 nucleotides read TGTGCCAGCAACATTCGGGGGCGGCTAGAGACCCAGTACTTC. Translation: CASNIRGRLETQYF.

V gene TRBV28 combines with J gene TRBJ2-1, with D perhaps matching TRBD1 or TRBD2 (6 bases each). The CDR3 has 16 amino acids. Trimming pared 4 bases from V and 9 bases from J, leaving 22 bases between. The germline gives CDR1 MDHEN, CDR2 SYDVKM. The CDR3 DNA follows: TGTGCCAGCAGTTCCGGGGGCGGGGCCGATGGGAGTGAGCAGTTCTTC. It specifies CASSSGGGADGSEQFF.

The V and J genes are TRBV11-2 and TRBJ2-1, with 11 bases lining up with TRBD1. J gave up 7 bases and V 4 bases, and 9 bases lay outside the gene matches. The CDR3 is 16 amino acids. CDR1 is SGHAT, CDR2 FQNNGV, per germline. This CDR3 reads CASSSITGQGENEQFF. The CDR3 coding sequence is TGTGCCAGCAGCTCGATAACGGGACAGGGGGAGAATGAGCAGTTCTTC.

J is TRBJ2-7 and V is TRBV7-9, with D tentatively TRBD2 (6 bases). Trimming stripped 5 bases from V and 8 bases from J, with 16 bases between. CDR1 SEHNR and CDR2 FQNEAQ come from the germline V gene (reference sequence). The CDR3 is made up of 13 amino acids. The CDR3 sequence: CASSPGMGRQQYF. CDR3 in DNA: TGTGCCAGCAGCCCAGGAATGGGGAGGCAGCAGTACTTC.

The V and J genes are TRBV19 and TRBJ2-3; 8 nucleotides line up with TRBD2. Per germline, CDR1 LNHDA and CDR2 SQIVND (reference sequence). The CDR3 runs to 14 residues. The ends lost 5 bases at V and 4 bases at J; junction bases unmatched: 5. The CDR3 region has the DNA TGTGCCAGTAGTCTGAGCGGGAGTGCAGATACGCAGTATTTT. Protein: CASSLSGSADTQYF.

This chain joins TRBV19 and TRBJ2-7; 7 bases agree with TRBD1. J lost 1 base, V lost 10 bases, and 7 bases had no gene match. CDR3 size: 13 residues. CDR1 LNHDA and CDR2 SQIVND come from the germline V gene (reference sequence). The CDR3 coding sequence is TGTGCCACCAAGACAGGGTATTCCTACGAGCAGTACTTC. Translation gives CATKTGYSYEQYF.

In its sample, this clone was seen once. This CDR3 reads CASSPRGMGSPLHF. The CDR3 DNA follows: TGTGCCAGCAGCCCACGGGGTATGGGGTCACCCCTCCACTTT. This chain uses TRBV6-5 with TRBJ1-6; D is unclear. There are 14 residues in the CDR3. V lost 6 bases and J 10 bases, leaving 16 bases between the germline ends. The germline gives CDR1 MNHEY, CDR2 SVGAGI.